These T cell receptor beta chains were read from a single sample in a study of blood T cells in healthy people across ages. A single record per CDR3 protein comes from TCRdb applying MiXCR to the 5' RACE reads. Of approximately 1.5 million distinct CDR3 sequences listed, roughly 32% were seen once; the top ten hold approximately 10%. Material: blood. The source of these receptors is a woman younger than 45 in good health. CDR3s include the opening cysteine and the closing phenylalanine or tryptophan. The D gene is left open where the match is weak. Some rows have no size entry. The others give once, few or many, or a class for an expanded clone.

TRBD2	TRBV2	once	TRBJ2-2	TGTGCCAGCGCAGCAGAGGGACTAGCGGTTTTCACCGGGGAGCTGTTTTTT	CASAAEGLAVFTGELFF
TRBD1	TRBV28	few	TRBJ1-2	TGTGCCAGCAGTTCACAGGGGAGCGGCTATGGCTACACCTTC	CASSSQGSGYGYTF
TRBD2	TRBV4-2	few	TRBJ2-1	TGTGCCAACAGCCAGGTTACTAGCGGGCCCTACAATGAGCAGTTCTTC	CANSQVTSGPYNEQFF
TRBD1	TRBV10-1	.	TRBJ2-3	TGCGCCAGCAGTGAGGGACAGGGGACCACAGATACGCAGTATTTT	CASSEGQGTTDTQYF
.	TRBV14	.	TRBJ1-6	TGTGCCAGCAGCCAAGATCCAGGGAGTTCACCCCGCCACTTT	CASSQDPGSSPRHF
.	TRBV12-3/TRBV12-4	.	TRBJ2-7	TGTGCCAGCAGTCACCAGGGTGGTTCCTACGAGCAGTACTTC	CASSHQGGSYEQYF
.	TRBV7-9	few	TRBJ2-5	TGTGCCAGCAGCAAGAGCGAGACCCAGTACTTC	CASSKSETQYF
.	TRBV6-6	few	TRBJ1-1	TGTGCCAGCAGCCGTGACGTCCCTGAAGCTTTCTTT	CASSRDVPEAFF
TRBD2	TRBV20-1	.	TRBJ2-7	TGCAGTGCTAGAGGGGAGGGTAACTACGAGCAGTACTTC	CSARGEGNYEQYF
.	TRBV4-1	few	TRBJ2-7	TGCGCCAGCAGCCAAGGGAGGCCGCAGGGGTCCTACGAGCAGTACTTC	CASSQGRPQGSYEQYF
TRBD1	TRBV20-1	.	TRBJ1-5	TGCAGTGCTCGCGGGCGGACAGGGCTGGGGAATCAGCCCCAGCATTTT	CSARGRTGLGNQPQHF
.	TRBV27	.	TRBJ2-7	TGTGCCAGCAGTTCACCCTTTCGGACGGGATCCTACGAGCAGTACTTC	CASSSPFRTGSYEQYF
TRBD1	TRBV7-3	.	TRBJ1-1	TGTGCCAGCAGCCCCCAGGGGGCCGGCCGAACTGAAGCTTTCTTT	CASSPQGAGRTEAFF
.	TRBV20-1	.	TRBJ2-7	TGCAGTGCTAGGTATAGGGGACCCTACGAGCAGTACTTC	CSARYRGPYEQYF
.	TRBV27	many	TRBJ2-5	TGTGCCAGCAGTTTAAGCAACACAGAGACCCAGTACTTC	CASSLSNTETQYF
TRBD2	TRBV10-3	few	TRBJ2-3	TGTGCCATCAGTGAGTCTCCGGGAGGGAGCACAGATACGCAGTATTTT	CAISESPGGSTDTQYF
.	TRBV20-1	.	TRBJ1-2	TGCAGTGCTAGATCGACTGCGAGTGGCGGCCACACCTTC	CSARSTASGGHTF
TRBD1	TRBV20-1	.	TRBJ2-7	TGCAGTGCTAGTCGAGGGGGGACAGGGTCCTACGAGCATTACTTC	CSASRGGTGSYEHYF
.	TRBV3-1	.	TRBJ2-1	TGTGCCAGCAGCCCCGCTGGGACCAATAACAATGAGCAGTTCTTC	CASSPAGTNNNEQFF
.	TRBV7-3	few	TRBJ2-1	TGTGCCAGCAGCTCCGGGGACTACAATGAGCAGTTCTTC	CASSSGDYNEQFF
.	TRBV6-1	.	TRBJ1-2	TGTGCCACCCTTCACTCCGGAGGGTATGGCTACACCTTC	CATLHSGGYGYTF
.	TRBV6-5	.	TRBJ2-1	TGTGCCAGCAGTTACTCGAGTCCTGAGACCTACAATGAGCAGTTCTTC	CASSYSSPETYNEQFF
TRBD1	TRBV7-8	few	TRBJ2-7	TGTGCCAGCAGCGGAAGGGGACAGTCCTACGAGCAGTACTTC	CASSGRGQSYEQYF
.	TRBV7-6	.	TRBJ1-1	TGTGCCAGCCGTCCAGGGGCCGCTTCCGAACATGAAGCTTTCTTT	CASRPGAASEHEAFF
.	TRBV6-5	many	TRBJ1-1	TGTGCCAGCAGAGTCAAGAACCAAGCTTTCTTT	CASRVKNQAFF
.	TRBV5-6	.	TRBJ1-2	TGTGCCAGCAGAGCATTTAACTATGGCTACACCTTC	CASRAFNYGYTF
.	TRBV27	few	TRBJ2-1	TGTGCCAGCAGTTATATGGAAGGGGATACAAATGAGCAGTTCTTC	CASSYMEGDTNEQFF
TRBD2	TRBV11-2	.	TRBJ2-7	TGTGCCAAATGGAGGGTGGCGGGAGGCTTCTCCTACGAGCAGTACTTC	CAKWRVAGGFSYEQYF
.	TRBV10-3	few	TRBJ2-1	TGTGCCATCAGTGGGTCCGGGGGTGGACTTTACAATGAGCAGTTCTTC	CAISGSGGGLYNEQFF
.	TRBV13	.	TRBJ2-1	TGTGCCAGCAGCTTAACCTGGGCTAGCGACAGGGCCATCAATGAGCAGTTCTTC	CASSLTWASDRAINEQFF
TRBD2	TRBV7-2	.	TRBJ2-7	TGTGCCAGTGCTAGCGGGGGGCACGGGGCGCAGTACTTC	CASASGGHGAQYF
.	TRBV13	many	TRBJ1-6	TGTGCCAGCAGCTTGGGGACCAATTCACCCCTCCACTTT	CASSLGTNSPLHF
.	TRBV6-6	few	TRBJ1-2	TGTGCCAGCAGTTCCCAGGGAGCCTATGGCTACACCTTC	CASSSQGAYGYTF
TRBD1	TRBV28	few	TRBJ2-7	TGTGCCAGCGGGCGGGACAGGGAGGTGAACGAGCAGTACTTC	CASGRDREVNEQYF
.	TRBV7-8	.	TRBJ2-7	TGTGCCAGCAGGCGTACAGGGTACCACGAGCAGTACTTC	CASRRTGYHEQYF
.	TRBV4-1	few	TRBJ1-2	TGCGCCAGCAGCCAAGCGCCGACAGGAGCCTATGGCTACACCTTC	CASSQAPTGAYGYTF
TRBD2	TRBV6-6	.	TRBJ2-7	TGTGCCAGCAGCCCCTGGGACTATTACGAGCTGTACTTC	CASSPWDYYELYF
.	TRBV19	.	TRBJ2-5	TGTGCCAGTAGTCCGGACACCCAACAGACCCAGTACTTC	CASSPDTQQTQYF
TRBD2	TRBV3-1	.	TRBJ2-1	TGTGCCAGCAGCCAAGTACTAGCGGGGAGCAGTGAGCAGTTCTTC	CASSQVLAGSSEQFF
.	TRBV14	few	TRBJ1-6	TGTGCCAGCAGCCGACAGCAAAATTCACCCCTCCACTTT	CASSRQQNSPLHF
.	TRBV27	few	TRBJ2-3	TGTGCCAGCAGTTTATCTTATCGTTCTATGGGCACAGATACGCAGTATTTT	CASSLSYRSMGTDTQYF
.	TRBV6-1	.	TRBJ1-5	TGTGCCAGCAGTGAAGAGCATTTT	CASSEEHF
.	TRBV2	.	TRBJ1-1	TGTGCCAGCGGATGGGTTGGGAACACTGAAGCTTTCTTT	CASGWVGNTEAFF
TRBD2	TRBV5-1	.	TRBJ2-5	TGCGCCAGCAGCGCCCCCCTAGCGGGGGGATGGGAGACCCAGTACTTC	CASSAPLAGGWETQYF
.	TRBV12-3/TRBV12-4	.	TRBJ2-1	TGTGCCAGCAGGCCCGGGACGATTGAGCAGTTCTTC	CASRPGTIEQFF
.	TRBV10-3	few	TRBJ1-2	TGTGCCATCAGGGGACGGGGTGACTATGGCTACACCTTC	CAIRGRGDYGYTF
TRBD1	TRBV7-2	.	TRBJ1-1	TGTGCCAGCAGCTCAGACCCGACAGGGCCTCGGGAAGCTTTCTTT	CASSSDPTGPREAFF
.	TRBV2	few	TRBJ1-6	TGTGCCAGCAGTGACCCAGTGAATTCACCCCTCCACTTT	CASSDPVNSPLHF
.	TRBV28	many	TRBJ2-7	TGTGCCAGCGGTCCAGGGGACGAGCAGTACTTC	CASGPGDEQYF
.	TRBV4-1	.	TRBJ1-5	TGCGCCAGCAGCCGGACTCGTGTGGGAGGGAATCAGCCCCAGCATTTT	CASSRTRVGGNQPQHF
TRBD1	TRBV5-4	few	TRBJ2-7	TGTGCCAGCAGCTCAGCCGCGGGACAGGGTTATGGGCAGTACTTC	CASSSAAGQGYGQYF
TRBD1	TRBV25-1	many	TRBJ2-7	TGTGCCAGCTCCGGGACAGGGGACGAGCAGTACTTC	CASSGTGDEQYF
.	TRBV29-1	.	TRBJ2-7	TGCAGCGCCCTCGGAAGTGACCAGTACTTC	CSALGSDQYF
TRBD2	TRBV11-3	.	TRBJ2-2	TGTGCCAGCAGCTTAAGGCGGGAGTCCGGGGAGCTGTTTTTT	CASSLRRESGELFF
.	TRBV3-1	few	TRBJ2-5	TGTGCCAGCAGCCCCTTTGGCGGCCAAGAGACCCAGTACTTC	CASSPFGGQETQYF
TRBD2	TRBV27	.	TRBJ2-3	TGTGCCAGCAGTAGTCTTGGGGCGGGGGGCACAGATACGCAGTATTTT	CASSSLGAGGTDTQYF
.	TRBV3-1	.	TRBJ2-5	TGTGCCAGCACTCCCCCTAGGTCGGGGGATGTCCAAGAGACCCAGTACTTC	CASTPPRSGDVQETQYF